This is a list of T cell receptor beta chains from one sample in a study of T cells after yellow fever vaccination. TCRdb re-called the 5' RACE reads with MiXCR, one entry per CDR3 protein. This sample carries 450,000 to 600,000 distinct CDR3 sequences, approximately 12% of them seen once, and the ten largest clones take 11% to 15%. The material was PBMCs, obtained on the day of the yellow fever booster vaccination. Receptors originate from a man aged 25 to 40 who received the YFV17D yellow fever vaccine. Each CDR3 is given with its conserved first and last residue. The order of the fields is D gene, V gene, clone size, J gene, CDR3 DNA, CDR3 protein. A D gene is named only where the DNA matches it firmly. Size is stated for part of the rows, as once, few or many counts, or as a class when the clone is expanded.

D: .; V: TRBV15; size: few; J: TRBJ2-3; DNA: TGTGCCACCAGCAGAGACCCCAGGGGGGCCGGCACAGATACGCAGTATTTT; CDR3: CATSRDPRGAGTDTQYF
D: .; V: TRBV29-1; size: few; J: TRBJ1-1; DNA: TGCAGCGGATCTTGGCAGGGGAACACTGAAGCTTTCTTT; CDR3: CSGSWQGNTEAFF
D: TRBD1; V: TRBV29-1; size: few; J: TRBJ2-1; DNA: TGCAGCCTAGGAGAGACAGGGGGCAATGAGCAGTTCTTC; CDR3: CSLGETGGNEQFF
D: .; V: TRBV4-3; size: .; J: TRBJ1-1; DNA: TGCGCCAGCAGCCGTAAAGACCTACGAGATGAAGCTTTCTTT; CDR3: CASSRKDLRDEAFF
D: .; V: TRBV25-1; size: .; J: TRBJ1-5; DNA: TGTGCCAGCAGTGCATCGACAGGCATTTTGGAACCCCAGCATTTT; CDR3: CASSASTGILEPQHF
D: .; V: TRBV7-2; size: few; J: TRBJ2-2; DNA: TGTGCCAGCAGCTCGGGACGGGGGTACACCGGGGAGCTGTTTTTT; CDR3: CASSSGRGYTGELFF
D: TRBD1; V: TRBV29-1; size: .; J: TRBJ1-4; DNA: TGCAGCGGCTTCTCCGGACAGGGGGAGCGGGAAAAACTGTTTTTT; CDR3: CSGFSGQGEREKLFF
D: TRBD1; V: TRBV29-1; size: .; J: TRBJ2-2; DNA: TGCAGCGTTGGTCCGGGACAGGGAAACACCGGGGAGCTGTTTTTT; CDR3: CSVGPGQGNTGELFF
D: TRBD2; V: TRBV20-1; size: .; J: TRBJ2-5; DNA: TGCAGTGCCTCCAGCGGGAGCGGGTACCAAGAGACCCAGTACTTC; CDR3: CSASSGSGYQETQYF
D: TRBD2; V: TRBV10-3; size: few; J: TRBJ2-3; DNA: TGTGCCATCAGAGGGGGACTAGCGGAAGGCACAGATACGCAGTATTTT; CDR3: CAIRGGLAEGTDTQYF
D: TRBD2; V: TRBV20-1; size: .; J: TRBJ2-3; DNA: TGCAGTGCTAGACATCAACTAGCGGGAGTAGCAGATACGCAGTATTTT; CDR3: CSARHQLAGVADTQYF
D: .; V: TRBV7-2; size: .; J: TRBJ1-1; DNA: TGTGCCAGCAGCTTAAGACTCGGGGGAGCTTTCTTT; CDR3: CASSLRLGGAFF
D: TRBD2; V: TRBV29-1; size: .; J: TRBJ2-7; DNA: TGCAGCGTACTCCGGGACTACGTATACGAGCAGTACTTC; CDR3: CSVLRDYVYEQYF
D: TRBD2; V: TRBV5-1; size: .; J: TRBJ2-2; DNA: TGCGCCAGCAGCTTGGAGGGACTAGCGGTGGCCGGGGAGCTGTTTTTT; CDR3: CASSLEGLAVAGELFF
D: .; V: TRBV7-2; size: .; J: TRBJ1-5; DNA: TGTGCCAGCAGCTTGGGGACATCCGTAAGCAATCAGCCCCAGCATTTT; CDR3: CASSLGTSVSNQPQHF
D: .; V: TRBV6-2/TRBV6-3; size: .; J: TRBJ2-2; DNA: TGTGCCAGCAGTTACTCCCAGACCACCGGGGAGCTGTTTTTT; CDR3: CASSYSQTTGELFF
D: .; V: TRBV14; size: .; J: TRBJ2-3; DNA: TGTGCCAGCAGCCACCGGGACACGCAGTATTTT; CDR3: CASSHRDTQYF
D: TRBD2; V: TRBV7-6; size: .; J: TRBJ2-1; DNA: TGTGCCAGCAGCTTAACGAGTAGCGGGAGGCTTGAGCAGTTCTTC; CDR3: CASSLTSSGRLEQFF
D: TRBD1; V: TRBV30; size: .; J: TRBJ1-2; DNA: TGTGCCTGGGAAAACCCCGCGGGGACAGCTGGCTACACCTTC; CDR3: CAWENPAGTAGYTF
D: TRBD2; V: TRBV6-2/TRBV6-3; size: few; J: TRBJ2-1; DNA: TGTGCCAGCACTCGTGTCGGTGGCGGGAGACCCTCCTACAATGAGCAGTTCTTC; CDR3: CASTRVGGGRPSYNEQFF
D: .; V: TRBV7-9; size: .; J: TRBJ1-2; DNA: TGTGCCGGCAGCTTAGCGTGGGACTTAACACTATATGGCTACACCTTC; CDR3: CAGSLAWDLTLYGYTF
D: .; V: TRBV7-9; size: few; J: TRBJ2-3; DNA: TGTGCCAGCAGCAGACCCATGGATACGCAGTATTTT; CDR3: CASSRPMDTQYF
D: TRBD2; V: TRBV20-1; size: few; J: TRBJ2-3; DNA: TGCAGTGCTAGTTCCGGGACTAGCGGTTCAGATACGCAGTATTTT; CDR3: CSASSGTSGSDTQYF
D: .; V: TRBV27; size: .; J: TRBJ2-2; DNA: TGTGCCAGCGGCTTAAGGGGGGATTACACCGGGGAGCTGTTTTTT; CDR3: CASGLRGDYTGELFF
D: .; V: TRBV5-1; size: few; J: TRBJ2-7; DNA: TGCGCCAGCAGAGGGCCCTCAGAAGAGCAGTACTTC; CDR3: CASRGPSEEQYF
D: .; V: TRBV20-1; size: few; J: TRBJ2-7; DNA: TGCAGTGCTAGGCGGGTTTACGAGCAGTACTTC; CDR3: CSARRVYEQYF
D: .; V: TRBV5-5; size: few; J: TRBJ2-1; DNA: TGTGCCAGCAGCCCGGAGGCCTCCTCCTACAATGAGCAGTTCTTC; CDR3: CASSPEASSYNEQFF
D: .; V: TRBV7-6; size: .; J: TRBJ2-2; DNA: TGTGCCAGCAGCACCGGGGTAGCTGGCGGCACCGGGGAGCTGTTTTTT; CDR3: CASSTGVAGGTGELFF
D: .; V: TRBV7-6; size: few; J: TRBJ2-3; DNA: TGTGCCAGCAGCTTGTGGGGACCCGGGGATACGCAGTATTTT; CDR3: CASSLWGPGDTQYF